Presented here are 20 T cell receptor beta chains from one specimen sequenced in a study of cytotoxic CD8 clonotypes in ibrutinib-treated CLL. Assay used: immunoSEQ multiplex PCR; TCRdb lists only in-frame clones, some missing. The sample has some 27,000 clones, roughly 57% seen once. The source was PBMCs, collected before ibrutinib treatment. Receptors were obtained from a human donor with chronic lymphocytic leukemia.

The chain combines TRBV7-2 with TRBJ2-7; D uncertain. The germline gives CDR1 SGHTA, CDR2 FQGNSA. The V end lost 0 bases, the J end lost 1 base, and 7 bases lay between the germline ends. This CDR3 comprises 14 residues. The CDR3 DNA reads TGTGCCAGCAGCTTAGCGCTGGAGTCCTACGAGCAGTACTTC. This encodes CASSLALESYEQYF. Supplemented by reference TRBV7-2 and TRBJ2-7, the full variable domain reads GAGVSQSPSNKVTEKGKDVELRCDPISGHTALYWYRQSLGQGLEFLIYFQGNSAPDKSGLPSDRFSAERTGGSVSTLTIQRTQQEDSAVYLCASSLALESYEQYFGPGTRLTVT.

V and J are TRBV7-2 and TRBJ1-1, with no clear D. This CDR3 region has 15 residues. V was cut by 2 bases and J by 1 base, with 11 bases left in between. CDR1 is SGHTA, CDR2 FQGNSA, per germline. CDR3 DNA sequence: TGTGCCAGCAGCTTAACGGTCCAGGAGAACACTGAAGCTTTCTTT. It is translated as CASSLTVQENTEAFF.

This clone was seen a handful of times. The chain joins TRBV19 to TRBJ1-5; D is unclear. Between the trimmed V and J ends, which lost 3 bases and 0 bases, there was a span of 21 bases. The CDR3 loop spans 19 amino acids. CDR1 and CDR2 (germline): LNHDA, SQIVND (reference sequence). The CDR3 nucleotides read TGTGCCAGTAGTATCTCCCACTACGGGCACAGTTATAGCAATCAGCCCCAGCATTTT. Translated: CASSISHYGHSYSNQPQHF.

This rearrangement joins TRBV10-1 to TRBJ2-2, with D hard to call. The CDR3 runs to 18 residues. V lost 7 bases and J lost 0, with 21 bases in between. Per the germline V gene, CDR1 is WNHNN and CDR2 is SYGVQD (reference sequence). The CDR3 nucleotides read TGCGCCAGCATCACCCCCTACTACTTTGGCGCGAACACCGGGGAGCTGTTTTTT. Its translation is CASITPYYFGANTGELFF.

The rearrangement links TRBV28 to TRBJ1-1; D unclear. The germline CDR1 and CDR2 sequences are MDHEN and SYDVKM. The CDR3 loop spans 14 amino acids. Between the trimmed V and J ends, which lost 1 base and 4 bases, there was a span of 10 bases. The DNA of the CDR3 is TGTGCCAGCAGTTTATTTTGGGTTGGCACTGAAGCTTTCTTT. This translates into CASSLFWVGTEAFF.

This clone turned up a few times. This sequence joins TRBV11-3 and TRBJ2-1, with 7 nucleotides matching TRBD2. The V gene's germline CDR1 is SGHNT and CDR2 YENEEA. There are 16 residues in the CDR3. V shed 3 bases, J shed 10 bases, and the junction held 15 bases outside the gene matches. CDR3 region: CASSFSAGSGFNEQFF. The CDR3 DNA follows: TGTGCCAGCAGCTTTTCAGCGGGATCGGGCTTCAACGAGCAGTTCTTC.

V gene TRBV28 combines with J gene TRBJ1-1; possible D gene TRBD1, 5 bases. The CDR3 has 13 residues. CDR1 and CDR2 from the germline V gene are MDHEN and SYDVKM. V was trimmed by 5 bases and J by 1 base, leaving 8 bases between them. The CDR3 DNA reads TGTGCCAGCAGTCGGGGGTCGAACACTGAAGCTTTCTTT. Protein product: CASSRGSNTEAFF.

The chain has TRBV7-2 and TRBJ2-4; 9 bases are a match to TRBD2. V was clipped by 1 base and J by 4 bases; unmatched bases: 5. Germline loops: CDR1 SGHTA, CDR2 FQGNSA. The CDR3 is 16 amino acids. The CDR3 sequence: CASSLGGLAGKNIQYF. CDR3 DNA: TGTGCCAGCAGCTTAGGAGGGCTAGCGGGAAAAAACATTCAGTACTTC.

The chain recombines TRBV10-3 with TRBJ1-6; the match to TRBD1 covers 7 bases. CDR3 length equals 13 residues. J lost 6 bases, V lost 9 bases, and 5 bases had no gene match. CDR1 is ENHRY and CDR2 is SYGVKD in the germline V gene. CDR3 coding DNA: TGTGCCATTTCCGGGACAGTTAATTCACCCCTCCACTTT. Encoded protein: CAISGTVNSPLHF.

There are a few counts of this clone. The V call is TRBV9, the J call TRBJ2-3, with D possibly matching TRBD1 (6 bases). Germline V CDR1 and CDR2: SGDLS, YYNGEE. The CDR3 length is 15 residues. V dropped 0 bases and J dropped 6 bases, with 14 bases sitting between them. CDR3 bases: TGTGCCAGCAGCGTAGATTACAGGGCGGATGATACGCAGTATTTT. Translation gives CASSVDYRADDTQYF.

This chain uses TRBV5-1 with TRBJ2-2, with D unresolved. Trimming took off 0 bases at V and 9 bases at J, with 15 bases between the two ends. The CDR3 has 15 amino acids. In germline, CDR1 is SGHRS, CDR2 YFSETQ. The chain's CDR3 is CASSLVGPWSRELFF. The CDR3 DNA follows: TGCGCCAGCAGCTTGGTCGGCCCCTGGAGTCGGGAGCTGTTTTTT.

The CDR3 DNA sequence: TGTGCCATCAGGCAGGGCTACGAGCAGTACTTC. Translating gives CAIRQGYEQYF. The V and J genes are TRBV6-6 and TRBJ2-7, with a weak D call TRBD1 (5 bases). Germline values: CDR1 MNHNY, CDR2 SVGAGI (reference sequence). CDR3 length: 11 residues. V gave up 10 bases and J gave up 3 bases, with 10 bases separating them.

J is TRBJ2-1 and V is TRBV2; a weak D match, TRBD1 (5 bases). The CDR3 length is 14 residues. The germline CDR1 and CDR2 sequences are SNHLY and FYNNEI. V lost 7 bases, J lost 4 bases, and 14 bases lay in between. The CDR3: CASKGTGRYNEQFF. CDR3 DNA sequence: TGTGCCAGCAAGGGAACAGGACGTTACAATGAGCAGTTCTTC.

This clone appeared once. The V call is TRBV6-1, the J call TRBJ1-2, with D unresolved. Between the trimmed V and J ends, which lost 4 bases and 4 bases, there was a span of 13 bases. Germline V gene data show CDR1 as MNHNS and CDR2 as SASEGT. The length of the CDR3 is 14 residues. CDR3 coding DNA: TGTGCCAGCAGTGGCCGCGGGCAGATCTATGGCTACACCTTC. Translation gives CASSGRGQIYGYTF.

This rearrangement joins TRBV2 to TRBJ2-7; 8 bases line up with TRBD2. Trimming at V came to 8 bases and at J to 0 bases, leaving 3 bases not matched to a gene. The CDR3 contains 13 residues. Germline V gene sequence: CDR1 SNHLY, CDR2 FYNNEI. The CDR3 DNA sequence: TGTGCCAGCTATAGCGGGACCTCCTACGAGCAGTACTTC. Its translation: CASYSGTSYEQYF. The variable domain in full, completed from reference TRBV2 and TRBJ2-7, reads EPEVTQTPSHQVTQMGQEVILRCVPISNHLYFYWYRQILGQKVEFLVSFYNNEISEKSEIFDDQFSVERPDGSNFTLKIRSTKLEDSAMYFCASYSGTSYEQYFGPGTRLTVT.

CDR3 sequence: CASSGPGLYNEQFF. CDR3 nucleotides: TGTGCCAGCAGCGGACCGGGACTTTACAATGAGCAGTTCTTC. V is TRBV7-9 and J is TRBJ2-1; D is perhaps TRBD2 (6 bases). The CDR3 contains 14 residues. V lost 5 bases, J lost 4 bases, and 12 bases lay in between. CDR1 and CDR2 from the germline V gene are SEHNR and FQNEAQ (reference sequence).

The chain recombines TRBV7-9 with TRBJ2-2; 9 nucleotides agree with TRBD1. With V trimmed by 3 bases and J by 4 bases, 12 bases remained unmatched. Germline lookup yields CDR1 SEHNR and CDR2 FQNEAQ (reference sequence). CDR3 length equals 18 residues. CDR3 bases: TGTGCCAGCAGCTTTCGCCCGGGACAGGGATTGTCCACCGGGGAGCTGTTTTTT. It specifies CASSFRPGQGLSTGELFF.

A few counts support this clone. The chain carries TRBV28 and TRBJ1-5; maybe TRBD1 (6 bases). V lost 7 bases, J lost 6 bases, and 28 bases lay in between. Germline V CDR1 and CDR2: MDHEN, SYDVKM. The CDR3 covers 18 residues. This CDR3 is CASNPPFGQRVLSQPQHF. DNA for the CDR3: TGTGCCAGCAATCCCCCTTTTGGACAGCGGGTTTTAAGTCAGCCCCAGCATTTT.

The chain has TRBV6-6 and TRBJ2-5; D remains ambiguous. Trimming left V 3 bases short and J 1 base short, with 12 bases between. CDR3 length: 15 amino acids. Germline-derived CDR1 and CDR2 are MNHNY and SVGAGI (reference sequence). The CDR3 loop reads CASSYRGLSQETQYF. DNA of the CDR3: TGTGCCAGCAGTTATCGCGGCCTATCCCAAGAGACCCAGTACTTC.

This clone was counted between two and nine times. CDR3: CASSQESGQGFADTQYF. CDR3 in DNA: TGCGCCAGCAGCCAAGAATCGGGACAGGGGTTCGCAGATACGCAGTATTTT. The genes are TRBV4-1 and TRBJ2-3; 10 bases align to TRBD1. J gave up 4 bases and V 0 bases, and 7 bases lay outside the gene matches. From germline, CDR1 is MGHRA and CDR2 YSYEKL. This CDR3 is 17 amino acids long.